The 16 T cell receptor beta chains given below trace back to one sample, sequenced in a study of PD-1 blockade in classical Hodgkin lymphoma. The patients all showed relapse after autologous stem cell transplantation, while their brentuximab vedotin exposure varied. Sequenced by immunoSEQ multiplex PCR; TCRdb stores in-frame clones only, minus some. The sample records 50,000 to 85,000 clones, over 70% being singletons. Specimen: peripheral blood mononuclear cells (PBMCs), collected before the second cycle of nivolumab. All receptors come from a human donor with classical Hodgkin lymphoma.

In this sample, this clone turned up a few times. This sequence joins TRBV18 and TRBJ1-1; D is uncertain. V was shortened by 3 bases and J by 2 bases, with 10 bases between the two germline ends. The germline V gene has CDR1 KGHSH and CDR2 LQKENI. The CDR3 is 14 residues long. The CDR3 loop reads CASSPRGGNTEAFF. The DNA of the CDR3 is TGTGCCAGCTCACCCCGGGGAGGAAACACTGAAGCTTTCTTT.

This clone turned up a few times. This sequence joins TRBV7-8 and TRBJ1-2, with D perhaps matching TRBD1 (6 bases). The CDR3 loop spans 15 amino acids. Germline-derived CDR1 and CDR2 are SGHVS and FQNEAQ. V was trimmed by 5 bases and J by 2 bases, leaving 15 bases between them. The CDR3 loop is CASSINREGNYGYTF. CDR3 sequence (DNA): TGTGCCAGCAGCATTAACAGGGAGGGGAACTATGGCTACACCTTC.

This chain links TRBV29-1 with TRBJ2-7, with unresolved D. CDR1 is SQVTM, CDR2 ANQGSEA, per germline. The CDR3 is 13 amino acids. Trimming took 4 bases from V and 5 from J, leaving 15 bases between them. The chain's CDR3 is CSVVTALGNEQYF. The DNA of the CDR3 is TGCAGCGTTGTAACGGCGTTGGGGAACGAGCAGTACTTC.

The J gene is TRBJ1-6, the V gene TRBV11-2; D is unresolved. This CDR3 has 12 amino acids. CDR1 SGHAT and CDR2 FQNNGV come from the germline V gene. V lost 2 bases and J 6 bases, leaving 2 bases between the germline ends. The CDR3 reads CASSLPNSPLHF. CDR3 nucleotides: TGTGCCAGCAGCTTACCTAATTCACCCCTCCACTTT.

The V and J genes are TRBV25-1 and TRBJ2-3, with 7 nucleotides matching TRBD1. The ends lost 8 bases at V and 4 bases at J; junction bases unmatched: 12. Germline lookup yields CDR1 MGHDK and CDR2 SYGVNS. The CDR3 extends over 15 amino acids. The chain's CDR3 is CASVPGQSFADTQYF. Written as DNA, the CDR3 is TGTGCCAGCGTCCCGGGACAGAGTTTTGCAGATACGCAGTATTTT.

The chain joins TRBV12-2 to TRBJ2-5; the listed D gene, TRBD2, was not tested against the DNA. TRBV12-2 is classified as a pseudogene. The CDR3 has 17 amino acids. CDR3 loop: CASRLARTSGTQETQYF. CDR3 coding DNA: TGTGCAAGTCGCTTAGCCCGGACTAGCGGAACCCAAGAGACCCAGTACTTC.

Here the CDR3 DNA reads TGTGCCAGCAGCTTGGGTGGCCCATTGGAGACCCAGTACTTC. Amino acid sequence: CASSLGGPLETQYF. The V and J genes are TRBV5-4 and TRBJ2-5; D is unresolved. Germline lookup yields CDR1 SGHNT and CDR2 YYREEE (reference sequence). The CDR3 is 14 amino acids. Trimming took 0 bases from V and 5 from J, leaving 11 bases between them.

This clone was counted only a few times. V is TRBV19 and J is TRBJ1-5; 7 nucleotides align to TRBD1. Germline CDR1 reads LNHDA; CDR2 reads SQIVND (reference sequence). This CDR3 region has 15 residues. The ends lost 8 bases at V and 3 bases at J; junction bases unmatched: 10. DNA for the CDR3: TGTGCCAGTCGCCCCCGACAGGGCTTCAATCAGCCCCAGCATTTT. Translation gives CASRPRQGFNQPQHF.

This chain uses TRBV6-5 with TRBJ1-6; 8 bases agree with TRBD1. After removal of 10 bases from V and 4 bases from J, the junction contained 9 bases not matched to a gene. Looked up from germline, CDR1 is MNHEY and CDR2 is SVGAGI. This CDR3 has 15 residues. Here the CDR3 DNA reads TGTGCCACCAGACAGGGGCGCGGGTATAATTCACCCCTCCACTTT. Amino acids: CATRQGRGYNSPLHF.

The rearrangement links TRBV19 to TRBJ1-1; possibly TRBD1 for D (6 bases). V gave up 6 bases and J gave up 3 bases, with 17 bases separating them. This CDR3 region has 15 residues. Germline V gives CDR1 LNHDA, CDR2 SQIVND (reference sequence). As DNA, the CDR3 is TGTGCCAGTAGCCTGACCCCGGGGGCGGACACTGAAGCTTTCTTT. Amino acid sequence: CASSLTPGADTEAFF.

The V and J genes are TRBV5-1 and TRBJ2-7; D uncertain. V lost 4 bases and J 4 bases, leaving 6 bases between the germline ends. This CDR3 region has 11 residues. Germline CDR1 SGHRS, CDR2 YFSETQ. CDR3 protein: CASSPGYEQYF. CDR3 sequence (DNA): TGCGCCAGCAGCCCGGGTTACGAGCAGTACTTC.

V and J are TRBV29-1 and TRBJ1-2; 8 positions match TRBD1. The CDR3 covers 13 residues. V was pared by 4 bases and J by 4 bases, with 5 bases of the junction left unmatched. CDR1 is SQVTM, CDR2 ANQGSEA, per germline. The CDR3 nucleotides read TGCAGCGTTGCAAACAGGGGGGGCTATGGCTACACCTTC. This codes for CSVANRGGYGYTF.

The chain joins TRBV5-4 to TRBJ2-1; either TRBD1 or TRBD2 may supply D (5 bases each). The length of the CDR3 is 15 residues. Trimming pared 2 bases from V and 0 bases from J, leaving 9 bases between. Germline CDR1 reads SGHNT; CDR2 reads YYREEE (reference sequence). CDR3 protein: CASSLEGSSYNEQFF. CDR3 bases: TGTGCCAGCAGCTTAGAGGGGAGCTCCTACAATGAGCAGTTCTTC. The full variable domain, its missing parts supplied by reference TRBV5-4 and TRBJ2-1, is ETGVTQSPTHLIKTRGQQVTLRCSSQSGHNTVSWYQQALGQGPQFIFQYYREEENGRGNFPPRFSGLQFPNYSSELNVNALELDDSALYLCASSLEGSSYNEQFFGPGTRLTVL.

The chain combines TRBV6-5 with TRBJ1-2; D is unclear. This CDR3 contains 9 residues. CDR1 and CDR2 (germline): MNHEY, SVGAGI. Trimming left V 7 bases short and J 3 bases short, with 0 bases between. DNA for the CDR3: TGTGCCAGCAACTATGGCTACACCTTC. It specifies CASNYGYTF.

This chain joins TRBV29-1 and TRBJ1-5; 7 bases agree with TRBD1. Germline values: CDR1 SQVTM, CDR2 ANQGSEA. The CDR3 is made up of 14 amino acids. After removal of 4 bases from V and 2 bases from J, the junction contained 5 bases not matched to a gene. The chain's CDR3 is CSVVVGGGNQPQHF. Written as DNA, the CDR3 is TGCAGCGTTGTGGTAGGGGGCGGCAATCAGCCCCAGCATTTT.

The chain employs TRBV2 and TRBJ2-3; D gene unclear. V dropped 1 base and J dropped 1 base, with 9 bases sitting between them. The CDR3 covers 15 residues. Germline V gene sequence: CDR1 SNHLY, CDR2 FYNNEI. The CDR3 bases are TGTGCCAGCAGTGAAGGGGTAGTGGGCACAGATACGCAGTATTTT. This translates into CASSEGVVGTDTQYF.